This T cell receptor (delta chain) was observed in a study of γδ T cells in repeated Plasmodium falciparum infection. On the study more broadly: Timepoints: baseline, immediately before selected infections, and 21 days after every infection.

TCRdb fed the multiplex PCR reads into CATT to redo clone calling. The table shows tens of thousands of delta-chain clones, with around 1.4% occurring only once. This clone was counted a few times. Its antigen is not identified. The protein in TCRdb stems from a much larger clone and differs at residue 12 from this DNA's translation, likely a read error; here the protein is translated from the DNA. Flow sorting of PBMC yielded separate Vgamma9/Vdelta2+ and Vdelta2-negative gammadelta T cell populations for bulk repertoire analysis. Study outcomes and limitations: Vgamma9/Vdelta2+ repertoires stayed stably polyclonal over time and infection.

This CDR3 is 16 amino acids long. Germline V lookup: CDR1 GEAIGNYY, CDR2 EKD. The J gene is TRDJ1, the V gene TRDV2; the D is unclear. Germline matching of the DNA provided the J gene here, since TCRdb leaves it blank. Sequenced material: gamma-delta T cells from blood. This TCR was sampled from a pool of human donors (malaria-infected and uninfected, not separated). As DNA, the CDR3 is TGTGCCTGTGACACCGTATCCGATAGGTACACCGGTAAACTCATCTTT. It yields the protein CACDTVSDRYTGKLIF.